Below, 8 T cell receptor beta chains from the same sample are listed, as sequenced in a study of T cells in Graves' hyperthyroidism and ophthalmopathy. RNA transcripts provided the source from which TCR beta CDR3 regions were amplified. With the HTBI primer set, the TCR CDR3 went through a first round of RT-PCR. One entry per CDR3 protein results from TCRdb running MiXCR on the multiplex PCR reads. The sample has about 270,000 distinct CDR3 sequences, around 25% seen once. Sequencing was done on a sample of blood. The origin of the receptors is a woman aged 40 to 55 with Graves' ophthalmopathy.

This clonotype was seen repeatedly, ten times or more. Its ends do not fully match the called genes, so a read error is possible. The gene calls are TRBV6-4 and TRBJ2-6, with D perhaps TRBD1 (6 bases). CDR1 and CDR2 from the germline V gene are MRHNA and SNTAGT. The CDR3 consists of 19 residues. CDR3 loop: CASSDSTTGPYSGASVLTF. The CDR3, as DNA: TGTGCCAGCAGTGATTCAACGACAGGACCTTACTCTGGGGCCAGCGTCCTGACTTTC.

This clonotype was seen many times. The chain links TRBV7-2 to TRBJ1-1; no definite D call. The CDR3 runs to 14 residues. V lost 1 base, J lost 1 base, and 7 bases lay in between. Germline CDR1 and CDR2: SGHTA and FQGNSA. The CDR3 protein is CASSLGRANTEAFF. The CDR3 DNA is TGTGCCAGCAGCTTAGGTCGGGCGAACACTGAAGCTTTCTTT.

This clonotype was recorded many times. Without the conserved terminal phenylalanine or tryptophan, this CDR3 likely stems from a read error. V and J are TRBV27 and TRBJ2-7, with no clear D. The CDR3 totals 11 residues. The germline V gene encodes CDR1 MNHEY and CDR2 SMNVEV (reference sequence). Trimming left V 6 bases short and J 2 bases short, with 5 bases between. CDR3 sequence (DNA): TGTGCCAGCAGAAGCGCCTACGAGCAGTACCTC. Translating it yields CASRSAYEQYL.

This clonotype occurred many times. The chain recombines TRBV7-8 with TRBJ2-7; TRBD1 or TRBD2 may be the D gene (5 bases each). The CDR3 totals 13 residues. The V end was cut by 5 bases, the J end by 3 bases, with 11 bases between. In germline, CDR1 is SGHVS, CDR2 FQNEAQ. CDR3 amino acids: CASSPGTDYEQYF. Written as DNA, the CDR3 is TGTGCCAGCAGCCCTGGGACGGACTACGAGCAGTACTTC.

The genes are TRBV5-1 and TRBJ2-7, with D possibly TRBD1 on 5 matching bases. Trimming removed 0 bases from V and 11 bases from J, with 9 bases in between. Per germline, CDR1 SGHRS and CDR2 YFSETQ. The CDR3 extends over 11 amino acids. CDR3 sequence reads: CASSLEGNEYF. DNA for the CDR3: TGCGCCAGCAGCTTGGAGGGGAACGAGTACTTC.

The genes are TRBV28 and TRBJ1-2; D remains ambiguous. Deletions cut 4 bases from V and 1 base from J, with 16 bases between. CDR1 is MDHEN and CDR2 is SYDVKM in the germline V gene. The CDR3 is made up of 16 amino acids. The CDR3 protein is CASSYWHRHYNYGYTF. The CDR3, as DNA: TGTGCCAGCAGTTATTGGCACCGCCATTATAACTATGGCTACACCTTC.

This clonotype was counted at least ten times. This chain uses TRBV28 with TRBJ2-7; 8 bases agree with TRBD1. With 5 bases clipped from V and 2 bases from J, the junction kept 5 bases outside the gene matches. CDR1 MDHEN and CDR2 SYDVKM come from the germline V gene. This CDR3 is built from 14 residues. The CDR3 sequence: CASSGGTGAYEQYF. The CDR3 DNA is TGTGCCAGCAGTGGGGGGACAGGAGCCTACGAGCAGTACTTC.

This sequence joins TRBV29-1 and TRBJ2-7; no clear D gene. V lost 0 bases, J lost 0 bases, and 15 bases lay in between. The CDR3 sequence is 16 residues long. Germline CDR1 SQVTM, CDR2 ANQGSEA. CDR3 DNA sequence: TGCAGCGTTGAAGATGTGGGCGGAAAGAGCTCCTACGAGCAGTACTTC. Translated: CSVEDVGGKSSYEQYF.